Listed here are 3 T cell receptor beta chains from one sample, sequenced in a study of blood T cell repertoires in COVID-19. The method was immunoSEQ multiplex PCR; TCRdb's version includes in-frame clones alone and lacks a portion of them. The sample lists over 120,000 clones, approximately 83% occurring once. Source material: PBMCs or T cells enriched from blood (not recorded which). These receptors all come from a man in his forties or fifties who had recovered from COVID-19.

V and J are TRBV5-4 and TRBJ1-2, with 7 nucleotides matching TRBD1. Germline V gene sequence: CDR1 SGHNT, CDR2 YYREEE (reference sequence). Trimming took 4 bases from V and 0 from J; bases not matched to a gene: 3. The CDR3 consists of 14 residues. In DNA form, the CDR3 reads TGTGCCAGCAGCCCGGGACAGACTAACTATGGCTACACCTTC. Its protein product is CASSPGQTNYGYTF.

The V call is TRBV5-1, the J call TRBJ1-5; D is ambiguous. Trimming removed 0 bases from V and 5 bases from J, with 12 bases in between. Germline assignment: CDR1 SGHRS and CDR2 YFSETQ. CDR3 length: 15 amino acids. CDR3 protein: CASSLDPGEYQPQHF. DNA of the CDR3: TGCGCCAGCAGCTTGGATCCGGGAGAGTATCAGCCCCAGCATTTT.

This clone showed up just a few times. The chain employs TRBV10-3 and TRBJ1-1; 8 bases are shared with TRBD1. The ends lost 6 bases at V and 4 bases at J; junction bases unmatched: 10. Germline CDR1 reads ENHRY; CDR2 reads SYGVKD. This CDR3 has 15 residues. The chain's CDR3 is CAISNPQGAATEAFF. The CDR3 DNA is TGTGCCATCAGCAACCCCCAGGGGGCGGCCACTGAAGCTTTCTTT.